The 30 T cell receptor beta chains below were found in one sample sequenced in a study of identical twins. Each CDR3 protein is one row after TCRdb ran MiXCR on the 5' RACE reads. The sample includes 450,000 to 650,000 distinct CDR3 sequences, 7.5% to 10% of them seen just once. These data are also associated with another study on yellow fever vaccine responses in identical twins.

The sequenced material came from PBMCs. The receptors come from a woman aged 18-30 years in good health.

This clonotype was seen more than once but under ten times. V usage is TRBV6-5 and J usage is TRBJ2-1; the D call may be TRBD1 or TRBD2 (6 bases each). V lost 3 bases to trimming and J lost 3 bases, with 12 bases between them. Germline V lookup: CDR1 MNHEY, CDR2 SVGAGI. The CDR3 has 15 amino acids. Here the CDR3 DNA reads TGTGCCAGCAGTTATGGAGGGGGGCGCTACAATGAGCAGTTCTTC. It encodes CASSYGGGRYNEQFF.

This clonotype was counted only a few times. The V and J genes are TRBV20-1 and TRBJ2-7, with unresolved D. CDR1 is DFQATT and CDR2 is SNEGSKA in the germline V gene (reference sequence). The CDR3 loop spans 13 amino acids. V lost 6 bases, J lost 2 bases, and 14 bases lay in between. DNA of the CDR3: TGCAGTGCGGACCTAACGGTTACCTACGAGCAGTACTTC. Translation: CSADLTVTYEQYF.

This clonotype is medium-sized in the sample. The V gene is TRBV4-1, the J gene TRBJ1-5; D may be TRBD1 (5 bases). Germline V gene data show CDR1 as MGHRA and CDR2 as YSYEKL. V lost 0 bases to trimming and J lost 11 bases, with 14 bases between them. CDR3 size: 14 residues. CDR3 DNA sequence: TGCGCCAGCAGCCAAGAGACGGGACTTTGGTCCCAGCATTTT. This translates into CASSQETGLWSQHF.

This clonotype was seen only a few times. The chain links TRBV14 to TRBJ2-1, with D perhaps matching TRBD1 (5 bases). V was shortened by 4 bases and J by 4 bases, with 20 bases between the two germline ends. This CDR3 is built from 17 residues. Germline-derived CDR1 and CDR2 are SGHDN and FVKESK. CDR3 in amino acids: CASSPGLRANIYNEQFF. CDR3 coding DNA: TGTGCCAGCAGCCCAGGGCTAAGGGCAAACATTTACAATGAGCAGTTCTTC.

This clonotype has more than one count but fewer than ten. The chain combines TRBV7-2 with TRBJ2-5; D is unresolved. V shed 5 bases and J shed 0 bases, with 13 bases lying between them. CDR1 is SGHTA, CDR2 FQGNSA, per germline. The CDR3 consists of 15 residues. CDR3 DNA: TGTGCCAGCAGCCCTACCCTCACGTACCAAGAGACCCAGTACTTC. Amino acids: CASSPTLTYQETQYF.

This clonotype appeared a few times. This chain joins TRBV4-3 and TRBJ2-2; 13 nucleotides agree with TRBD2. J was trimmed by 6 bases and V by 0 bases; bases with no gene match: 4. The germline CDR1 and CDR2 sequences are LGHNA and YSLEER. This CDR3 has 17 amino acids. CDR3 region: CASSQEGLAGTAGELFF. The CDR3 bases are TGCGCCAGCAGCCAAGAGGGACTAGCGGGGACAGCCGGGGAGCTGTTTTTT.

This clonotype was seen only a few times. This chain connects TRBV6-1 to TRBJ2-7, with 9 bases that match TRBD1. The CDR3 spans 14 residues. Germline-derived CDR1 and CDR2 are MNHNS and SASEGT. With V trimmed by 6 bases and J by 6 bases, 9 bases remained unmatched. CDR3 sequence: CASRRGTGSGEQYF. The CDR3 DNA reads TGTGCCAGCAGACGAGGGACAGGGTCGGGCGAGCAGTACTTC.

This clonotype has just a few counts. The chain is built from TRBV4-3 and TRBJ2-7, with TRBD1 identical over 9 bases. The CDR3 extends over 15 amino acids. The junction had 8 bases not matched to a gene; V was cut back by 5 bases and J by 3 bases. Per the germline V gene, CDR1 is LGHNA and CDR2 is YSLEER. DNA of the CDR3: TGCGCCAGCAGCTCCCGACAGGGGGGGTTCTACGAGCAGTACTTC. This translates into CASSSRQGGFYEQYF.

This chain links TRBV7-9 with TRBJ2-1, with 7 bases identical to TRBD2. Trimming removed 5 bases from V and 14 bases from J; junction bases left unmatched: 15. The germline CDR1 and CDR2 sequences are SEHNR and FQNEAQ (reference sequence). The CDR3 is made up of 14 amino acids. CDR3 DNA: TGTGCCAGCAGCGGAACTAAACTAGCGATTGAAAAGTTCTTC. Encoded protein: CASSGTKLAIEKFF.

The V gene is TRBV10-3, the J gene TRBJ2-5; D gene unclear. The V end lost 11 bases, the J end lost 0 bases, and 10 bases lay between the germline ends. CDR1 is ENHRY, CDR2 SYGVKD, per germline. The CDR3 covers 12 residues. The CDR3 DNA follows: TGTGCCTCGAATGAGGACCAAGAGACCCAGTACTTC. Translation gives CASNEDQETQYF.

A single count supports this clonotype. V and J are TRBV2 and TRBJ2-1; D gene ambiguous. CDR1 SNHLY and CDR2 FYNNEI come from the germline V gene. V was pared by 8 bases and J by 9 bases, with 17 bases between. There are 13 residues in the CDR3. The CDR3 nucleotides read TGTGCCAGCGTAACGGGCGTCGCTGGTGAGCAGTTCTTC. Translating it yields CASVTGVAGEQFF.

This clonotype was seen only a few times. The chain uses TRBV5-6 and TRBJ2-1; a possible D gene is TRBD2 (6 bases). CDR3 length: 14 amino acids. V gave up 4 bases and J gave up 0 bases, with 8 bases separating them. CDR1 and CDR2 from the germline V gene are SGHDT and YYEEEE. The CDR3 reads CASSGRNSYNEQFF. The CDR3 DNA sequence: TGTGCCAGCAGCGGGAGGAACTCCTACAATGAGCAGTTCTTC.

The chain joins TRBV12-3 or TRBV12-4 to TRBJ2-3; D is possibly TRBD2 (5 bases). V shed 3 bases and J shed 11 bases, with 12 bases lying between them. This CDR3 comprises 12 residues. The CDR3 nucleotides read TGTGCCAGCAGTTTGGACTCTCTCGGGCAGTATTTT. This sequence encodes CASSLDSLGQYF.

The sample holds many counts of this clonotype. The CDR3 coding sequence is TGCAGCGTTGGGTCTGGAACATTTGGGATCCGCACAGATACGCAGTATTTT. Translating gives CSVGSGTFGIRTDTQYF. The rearrangement links TRBV29-1 to TRBJ2-3, with D uncertain. The CDR3 consists of 17 residues. Per the germline V gene, CDR1 is SQVTM and CDR2 is ANQGSEA. The V and J ends lost 4 bases and 1 base respectively, with 21 bases between them.

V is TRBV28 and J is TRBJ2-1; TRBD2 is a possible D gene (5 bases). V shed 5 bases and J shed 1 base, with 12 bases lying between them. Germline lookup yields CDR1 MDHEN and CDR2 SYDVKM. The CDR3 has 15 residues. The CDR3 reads CASSGTGLSYNEQFF. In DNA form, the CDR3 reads TGTGCCAGCAGTGGAACGGGGTTATCCTACAATGAGCAGTTCTTC.

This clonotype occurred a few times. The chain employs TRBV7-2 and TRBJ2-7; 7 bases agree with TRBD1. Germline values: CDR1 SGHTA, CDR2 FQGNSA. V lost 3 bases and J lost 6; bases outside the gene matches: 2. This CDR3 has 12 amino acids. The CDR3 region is CASSFNRGEQYF. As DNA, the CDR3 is TGTGCCAGCAGCTTCAACAGGGGCGAGCAGTACTTC.

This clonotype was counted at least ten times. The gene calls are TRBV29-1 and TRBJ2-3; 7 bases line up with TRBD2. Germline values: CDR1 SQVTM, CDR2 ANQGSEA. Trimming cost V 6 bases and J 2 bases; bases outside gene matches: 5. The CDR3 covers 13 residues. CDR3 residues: CSVMGGVTDTQYF. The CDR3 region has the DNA TGCAGCGTCATGGGGGGGGTCACAGATACGCAGTATTTT.

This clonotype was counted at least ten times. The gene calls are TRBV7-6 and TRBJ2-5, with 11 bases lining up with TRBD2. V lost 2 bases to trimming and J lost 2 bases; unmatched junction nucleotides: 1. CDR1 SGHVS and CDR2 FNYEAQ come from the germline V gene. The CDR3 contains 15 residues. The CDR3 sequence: CASSLRTSGQETQYF. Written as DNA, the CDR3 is TGTGCCAGCAGCTTAAGGACTAGCGGGCAAGAGACCCAGTACTTC.

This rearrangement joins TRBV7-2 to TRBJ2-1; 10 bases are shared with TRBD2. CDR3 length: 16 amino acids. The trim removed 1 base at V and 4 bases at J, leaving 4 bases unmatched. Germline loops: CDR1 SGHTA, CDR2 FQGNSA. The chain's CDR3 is CASSLEGAGGYNEQFF. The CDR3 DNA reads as TGTGCCAGCAGCTTAGAGGGAGCGGGGGGGTACAATGAGCAGTTCTTC.

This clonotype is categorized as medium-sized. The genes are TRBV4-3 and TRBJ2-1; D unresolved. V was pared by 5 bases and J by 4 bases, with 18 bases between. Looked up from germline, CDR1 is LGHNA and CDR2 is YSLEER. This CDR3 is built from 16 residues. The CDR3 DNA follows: TGCGCCAGCAGCTCTCGACTGGCGCAATCTTACAATGAGCAGTTCTTC. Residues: CASSSRLAQSYNEQFF.

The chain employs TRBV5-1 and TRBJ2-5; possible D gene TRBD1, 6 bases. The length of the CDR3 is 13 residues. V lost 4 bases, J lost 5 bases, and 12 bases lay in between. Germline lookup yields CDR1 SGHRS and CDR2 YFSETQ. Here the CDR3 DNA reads TGCGCCAGCAGCCCTGGACAGAGCGAGACCCAGTACTTC. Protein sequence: CASSPGQSETQYF. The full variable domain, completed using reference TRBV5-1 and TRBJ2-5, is KAGVTQTPRYLIKTRGQQVTLSCSPISGHRSVSWYQQTPGQGLQFLFEYFSETQRNKGNFPGRFSGRQFSNSRSEMNVSTLELGDSALYLCASSPGQSETQYFGPGTRLLVL.

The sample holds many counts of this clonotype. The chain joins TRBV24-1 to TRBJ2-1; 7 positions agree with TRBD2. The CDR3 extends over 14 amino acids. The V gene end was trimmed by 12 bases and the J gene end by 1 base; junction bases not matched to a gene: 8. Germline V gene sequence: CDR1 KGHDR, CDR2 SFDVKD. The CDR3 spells CASAGRASYNEQFF. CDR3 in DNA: TGTGCCTCTGCTGGGAGGGCGTCCTACAATGAGCAGTTCTTC.

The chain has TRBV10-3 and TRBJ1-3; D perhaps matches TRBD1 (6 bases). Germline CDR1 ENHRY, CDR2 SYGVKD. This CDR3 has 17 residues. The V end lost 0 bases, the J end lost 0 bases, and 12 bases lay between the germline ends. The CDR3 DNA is TGTGCCATCAGTGAGTCGACTCGACAGGCCTCTGGAAACACCATATATTTT. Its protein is CAISESTRQASGNTIYF.

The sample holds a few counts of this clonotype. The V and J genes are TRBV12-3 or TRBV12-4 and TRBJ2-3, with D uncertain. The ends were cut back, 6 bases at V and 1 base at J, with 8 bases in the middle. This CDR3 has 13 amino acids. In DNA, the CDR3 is TGTGCCAGCAGCGGACGGGGCACAGATACGCAGTATTTT. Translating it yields CASSGRGTDTQYF.

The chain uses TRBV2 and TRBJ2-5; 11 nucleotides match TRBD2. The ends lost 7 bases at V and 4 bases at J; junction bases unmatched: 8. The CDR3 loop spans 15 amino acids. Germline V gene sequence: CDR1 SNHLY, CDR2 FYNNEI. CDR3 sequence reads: CASTKLAGEGETQYF. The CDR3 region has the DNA TGTGCCAGCACCAAACTAGCGGGAGAAGGAGAGACCCAGTACTTC. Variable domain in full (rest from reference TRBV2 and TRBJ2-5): EPEVTQTPSHQVTQMGQEVILRCVPISNHLYFYWYRQILGQKVEFLVSFYNNEISEKSEIFDDQFSVERPDGSNFTLKIRSTKLEDSAMYFCASTKLAGEGETQYFGPGTRLLVL.

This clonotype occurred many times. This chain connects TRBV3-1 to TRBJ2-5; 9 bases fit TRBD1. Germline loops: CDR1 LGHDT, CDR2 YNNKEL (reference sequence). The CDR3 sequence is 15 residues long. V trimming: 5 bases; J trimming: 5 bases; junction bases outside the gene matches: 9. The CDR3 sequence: CASSGPGQGWETQYF. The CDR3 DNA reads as TGTGCCAGCAGCGGCCCCGGACAGGGGTGGGAGACCCAGTACTTC.

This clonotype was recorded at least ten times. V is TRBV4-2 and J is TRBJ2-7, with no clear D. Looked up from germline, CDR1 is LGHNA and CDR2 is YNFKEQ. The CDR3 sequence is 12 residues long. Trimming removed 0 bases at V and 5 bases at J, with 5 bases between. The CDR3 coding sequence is TGTGCCAGCAGCCAAGAACGCAACGAGCAGTACTTC. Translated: CASSQERNEQYF.

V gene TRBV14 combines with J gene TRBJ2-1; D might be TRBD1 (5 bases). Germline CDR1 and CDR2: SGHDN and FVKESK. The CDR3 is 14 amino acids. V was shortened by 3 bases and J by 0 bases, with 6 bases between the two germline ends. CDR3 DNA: TGTGCCAGCAGCCACAGGGTCTCCTACAATGAGCAGTTCTTC. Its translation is CASSHRVSYNEQFF.

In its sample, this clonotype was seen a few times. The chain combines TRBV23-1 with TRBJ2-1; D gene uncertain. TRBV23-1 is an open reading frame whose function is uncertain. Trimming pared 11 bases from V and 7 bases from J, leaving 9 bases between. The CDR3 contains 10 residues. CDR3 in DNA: TGCGCCTATATGCTGAATGAGCAGTTCTTC. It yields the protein CAYMLNEQFF.

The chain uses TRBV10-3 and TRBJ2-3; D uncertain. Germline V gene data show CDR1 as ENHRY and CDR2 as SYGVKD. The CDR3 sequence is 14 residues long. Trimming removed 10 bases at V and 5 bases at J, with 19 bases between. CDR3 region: CATNPGLIRDTQYF. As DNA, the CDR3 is TGTGCCACCAATCCGGGCCTCATCAGAGATACGCAGTATTTT.